This T cell receptor (beta chain) stems from a study of blood T cell repertoires in COVID-19 (TCRdb year 2020). With regard to the full study: Collaborator samples came from the United States, Italy and Spain and covered acute and convalescent phases of COVID-19. The prospective study material was composed of cDNA or gDNA derived from T cells, B-cell-depleted T cells, or PBMCs. Deeply sampled blood TCRbeta repertoires from subjects exposed to, actively infected with, or recovered from COVID-19 were included in the dataset. A freely available public database, intended as a resource for researchers studying the immune response to SARS-CoV-2, is where the repertoires were released. Samples were obtained from the ongoing ImmuneRACE study (first 160 participants) and from over 1,000 subjects provided by 6 global collaborators. Sample metadata almost always included a de-identified subject ID, COVID-19 status, age in years and sex. HLA class I and class II types, where available, came from metadata supplied by the sample provider rather than from assay-based typing.

General conclusions and limits of the study: Clinical and demographic metadata were provided uncurated, with the amount varying by source and participant.

Enrolling through a virtual design, the prospective study's participants ranged in age from roughly 18 to 100 years and lived across 20 to 25 United States geographic areas. In the prospective study, cohorts were assigned on the basis of participant-reported clinical history obtained from a screening survey and a study questionnaire. Recovered participants in ImmuneRACE Cohort 3 were defined by two consecutive negative NP/OP PCR tests, clearance by a healthcare professional, or resolution of symptoms. Each participant in the prospective study had whole blood, serum and a nasopharyngeal or oropharyngeal swab collected by mobile phlebotomists. Over an approximately two-month period, participants in the prospective study had the option of providing additional blood draws and questionnaires. Prospective study blood samples were shipped either frozen or at room temperature before DNA extraction. This clone was found once. There is no known antigen for this receptor. The sample holds no much larger clone one base away, and base qualities are not on file.

The immunoSEQ Assay, a bias-controlled multiplex PCR, was used to amplify TCRbeta CDR3 regions from genomic DNA. Concerning the study's data processing: The number of nucleated cells in each sample was estimated by amplification of reference gene primers within the assay. To quantify the absolute abundance of each unique TCRbeta CDR3 rearrangement, sequence reads were collapsed and filtered. For each sample, productive Simpson clonality was calculated as the square root of Simpson's diversity index across productive rearrangements. The source is immuneACCESS, and TCRdb retained only in-frame sequences with V and J called. Part of the clones is not carried over; for the studies checked, unresolved V genes explain less than half of this, and the remainder is unexplained. V and J calls and clone size are those listed in that table; D and trimming were worked out from the DNA. The sample records a few hundred thousand clones, 85% to 90% of which are singletons. Roughly 1.2% of the sample rests with the top ten.

From a lookup of the germline V gene (reference sequence), CDR1 and CDR2 are LGHDT and YNNKEL. V and J are trimmed by 3 bases and 5 bases, and the gene matches miss 6 bases of the junction. Reading from cysteine to phenylalanine, the CDR3 counts 14 amino acids. Just CDR3 DNA is preserved here, 42 bases in frame from base 1. In this chain, TRBV3-1 (or the pseudogene TRBV3-2) is recombined with TRBJ1-1; TRBD1 lines up with 7 middle nucleotides. The TCR was taken from a young woman who had recovered from COVID-19. The source material was PBMCs or T cells enriched from blood (not recorded which). The DNA reads as follows: TGTGCCAGCAGCCACTCAACAGGGGAGACTGAAGCTTTCTTT. The resulting protein is CASSHSTGETEAFF.